These T cell receptor beta chains were read from a single sample in a study of Ad26.COV2.S vaccination and SARS-CoV-2 variants. Using immunoSEQ multiplex PCR, the repertoire was profiled, and TCRdb retains in-frame clones only, with some absent. This table holds about 440,000 clones, around 91% found once. The sequencing here drew on peripheral blood, taken in a trial of Ad26.COV2.S vaccine versus placebo. These receptors were collected from a person between 18 and 60 years old who received the Ad26.COV2.S COVID-19 vaccine or a placebo. Both conserved end residues are part of each CDR3. Each record gives: J gene, V gene, clone size, D gene, CDR3 DNA, CDR3 protein. D genes are given only for firm matches. Clone sizes are given selectively: once, few, many, or a class where the clone is expanded.

TRBJ1-1 | TRBV30 | - | - | TGTGCCTGGAGTCAACAGGATGAAGCTTTCTTT | CAWSQQDEAFF
TRBJ2-7 | TRBV27 | - | - | TGTGCCAGCAGTTTAAGGGAAGGAAACTACGAGCAGTACTTC | CASSLREGNYEQYF
TRBJ2-1 | TRBV7-9 | - | TRBD2 | TGTGCCAGCAGCCCCCCTCCGAGCGGGAGAGGATACAATGAGCAGTTCTTC | CASSPPPSGRGYNEQFF
TRBJ2-5 | TRBV18 | - | TRBD2 | TGTGCCAGCTCACCTCCTAGCGGAGTTACCCAGTACTTC | CASSPPSGVTQYF
TRBJ2-7 | TRBV18 | - | - | TGTGCCAGCTCACCAACCAGGGCTGAAGAGCAGTACTTC | CASSPTRAEEQYF
TRBJ2-5 | TRBV10-3 | - | - | TGTGCCACGTCTGGGGGGCGGGGAGAGACCCAGTACTTC | CATSGGRGETQYF
TRBJ1-4 | TRBV7-3 | - | - | TGTGCCAGCAGCCCATCGACGGTTGAAAAACTGTTTTTT | CASSPSTVEKLFF
TRBJ2-7 | TRBV2 | - | TRBD2 | TGTGCCAGCAGGACTAGCGGGGTTGCCTACGAGCAGTACTTC | CASRTSGVAYEQYF
TRBJ2-3 | TRBV4-1 | - | - | TGCGCCAGCAGCCAAATAGGGGGGACAGATACGCAGTATTTT | CASSQIGGTDTQYF
TRBJ2-7 | TRBV2 | few | - | TGTGCCAGCAGTCTCATGGGCGAGCAGTACTTC | CASSLMGEQYF
TRBJ1-5 | TRBV19 | - | - | TGTGCCAGTAGTAGTCACAGTGCCCGAATGGATCAGCCCCAGCATTTT | CASSSHSARMDQPQHF
TRBJ2-5 | TRBV5-1 | - | - | TGCGCCAGCAGCTTGGCGGGGTCGGGAGAGACCCAGTACTTC | CASSLAGSGETQYF
TRBJ1-2 | TRBV19 | - | TRBD1 | TGTGCCAGTAGTAAGGACAGGGTTGATGGCTACACCTTC | CASSKDRVDGYTF
TRBJ1-4 | TRBV4-1 | once | TRBD1 | TGCGCCAGCAGCCACGCGGACAGGGAGAATATTGAAAAACTGTTTTTT | CASSHADRENIEKLFF
TRBJ2-7 | TRBV14 | few | TRBD2 | TGTGCCAGCAGCCAAGGAGCGGGAATACACTACGAGCAGTACTTC | CASSQGAGIHYEQYF
TRBJ1-3 | TRBV27 | - | - | TGTGCCAGCAGTTTATGGCCGCCATCCTCTGGAAACACCATATATTTT | CASSLWPPSSGNTIYF
TRBJ2-4 | TRBV19 | once | - | TGTGCCAGTAGTATGCAGGTTAGCCAAAACATTCAGTACTTC | CASSMQVSQNIQYF
TRBJ2-7 | TRBV2 | - | TRBD2 | TGTGCCAGCAGCATACTAGCGGGGGTCCCGGGTGAGCAGTACTTC | CASSILAGVPGEQYF
TRBJ2-7 | TRBV19 | - | TRBD1 | TGTGCCAGTAGTCCCCAGAGGGGGGGACAGGGCTACGAGCAGTACTTC | CASSPQRGGQGYEQYF
TRBJ1-4 | TRBV5-6 | once | - | TGTGCCAGCAGCTTCAGGGTAGAGGGAAATGAAAAACTGTTTTTT | CASSFRVEGNEKLFF
TRBJ2-5 | TRBV25-1 | - | - | TGTGCCAGCAGTCCCCGGGCCCTGGGAGAGACCCAGTACTTC | CASSPRALGETQYF
TRBJ2-5 | TRBV4-2 | - | - | TGTGCCAGCAGCCATAAAGAGACCCAGTACTTC | CASSHKETQYF
TRBJ2-7 | TRBV4-3 | - | TRBD1 | TGCGCCAGCAGCCGCCTGACGGGACAGGGAATCTACGAGCAGTACTTC | CASSRLTGQGIYEQYF
TRBJ2-3 | TRBV11-3 | - | TRBD2 | TGTGCCAGCAGCTTTGAGGGACTAGCGGATACGCAGTATTTT | CASSFEGLADTQYF
TRBJ1-5 | TRBV6-4 | - | - | TGTGCCAGCAGTCCCCGTGGCCTTTCCCGATATAGCAATCAGCCCCAGCATTTT | CASSPRGLSRYSNQPQHF
TRBJ2-7 | TRBV19 | - | TRBD2 | TGTGCCAGCAGACTAGCGGGAGCCTACGAGCAGTACTTC | CASRLAGAYEQYF
TRBJ2-7 | TRBV30 | - | - | TGTGCCTGGAGTGTCACAGGGATACCCTCCTACGAGCAGTACTTC | CAWSVTGIPSYEQYF
TRBJ2-1 | TRBV4-2 | - | - | TGTGCCAGCAGCCAAGATGGTCCGAAGGATGAGCAGTTCTTC | CASSQDGPKDEQFF
TRBJ2-2 | TRBV6-4 | - | TRBD2 | TGTGCCAGCAGCCGGACTAGCGGGACCGGGGAGCTGTTTTTT | CASSRTSGTGELFF
TRBJ1-3 | TRBV10-3 | - | TRBD1 | TGTGCCATCAGTGAGTCGACGACAGGGGGCGGAAACACCATATATTTT | CAISESTTGGGNTIYF
TRBJ2-3 | TRBV25-1 | - | - | TGTGCCAGCAGTGAATTTCGGGACACCACAGATACGCAGTATTTT | CASSEFRDTTDTQYF
TRBJ2-6 | TRBV7-8 | once | - | TGTGCCAGCAGCGGTAGGACAGCGGGCTCTGGGGCCAACGTCCTGACTTTC | CASSGRTAGSGANVLTF
TRBJ1-5 | TRBV6-6 | few | TRBD1 | TGTGCCAGCAGTTTGGACAACAGGGGTAGCAATCAGCCCCAGCATTTT | CASSLDNRGSNQPQHF
TRBJ2-3 | TRBV4-3 | - | TRBD2 | TGCGCCAGCAGCCAAGCAAGGATAGCGGGTTATACGCAGTATTTT | CASSQARIAGYTQYF
TRBJ2-7 | TRBV5-8 | - | - | TGTGCCAGCAGCTTTGGTCAGAGAATCCACGAGCAGTACTTC | CASSFGQRIHEQYF
TRBJ2-5 | TRBV9 | - | - | TGTGCCAGCAGCGTAGGAGACCAACAGACCCGGTACCAAGAGACCCAGTACTTC | CASSVGDQQTRYQETQYF
TRBJ2-1 | TRBV18 | - | TRBD2 | TGTGCCAGCTCACTGACGGGACTAGATAATGAGTTCTTC | CASSLTGLDNEFF
TRBJ2-7 | TRBV10-1 | - | - | TGCGCCAGCAGTGAACCAAGACTCTACGAGCAGTACTTC | CASSEPRLYEQYF
TRBJ2-2 | TRBV3-1/TRBV3-2 | - | TRBD2 | TGTGCCAGCAGCCAAGGACTAGCGGGCTCCGGGGAGCTGTTTTTT | CASSQGLAGSGELFF
TRBJ2-3 | TRBV11-2 | - | TRBD2 | TGTGCCAGCAGCTCCGGGACTAACACAGATACGCAGTATTTT | CASSSGTNTDTQYF
TRBJ2-7 | TRBV3-1/TRBV3-2 | - | - | TGTGCCAGCAGCCAAGGAGCGGGCGAGCAGTACTTC | CASSQGAGEQYF
TRBJ2-7 | TRBV3-1/TRBV3-2 | - | TRBD1 | TGTGCCAGCAGCCAAGCCGCCGGGACAGGGTGGTCCTACGAGCAGTACTTC | CASSQAAGTGWSYEQYF
TRBJ2-1 | TRBV7-2 | - | TRBD2 | TGTGCCAGCAGCCCCACCTTCGGGGGGAGGCAGTTCTTC | CASSPTFGGRQFF
TRBJ2-7 | TRBV19 | few | - | TGTGCCAATAGTGAATACAGGAGCTCCTACGAGCAGTACTTC | CANSEYRSSYEQYF
TRBJ1-1 | TRBV6-5 | - | TRBD1 | TGTGCCAGCAGTCGACAGGGGAGGACTGAAGCTTTCTTT | CASSRQGRTEAFF
TRBJ2-6 | TRBV5-6 | - | - | TGTGCCAGCAGCTTACTGGTTCTTGGGGCCAACGTCCTGACTTTC | CASSLLVLGANVLTF
TRBJ2-3 | TRBV5-4 | few | TRBD2 | TGTGCCAGCAGCCCACGGGACTACACCACAGATACGCAGTATTTT | CASSPRDYTTDTQYF
TRBJ2-7 | TRBV11-2 | - | - | TGTGCCAGCACCACCTCCGGAGGCAGTACCTACGAGCAGTACTTC | CASTTSGGSTYEQYF
TRBJ2-3 | TRBV11-3 | - | TRBD2 | TGTGCCAGCAGCTATACTAGCGGGAGAATGGATACGCAGTATTTT | CASSYTSGRMDTQYF
TRBJ2-2 | TRBV19 | - | - | TGTGCCAGTAGTTTAGGGATGTACACCGGGGAGCTGTTTTTT | CASSLGMYTGELFF
TRBJ2-7 | TRBV11-2 | - | - | TGTGCCAGCAGCTCAACTGGGGGATCAGCCCACGAGCAGTACTTC | CASSSTGGSAHEQYF
TRBJ2-1 | TRBV11-2 | - | TRBD2 | TGTGCCAGCAGCCCGCCGGGACTAGTCAATGAGCAGTTCTTC | CASSPPGLVNEQFF
TRBJ2-5 | TRBV7-2 | - | TRBD2 | TGTGCCAGCAGCTTAAGCGGGGCGGGAGCCCCAGAGACCCAGTACTTC | CASSLSGAGAPETQYF